The sample holds one count of the clone carrying this T cell receptor (beta chain). Its specificity is not known. V lost 6 bases, J lost 5 bases, and 16 bases lay in between. CDR3 length: 13 amino acids. From germline, CDR1 is SQVTM and CDR2 ANQGSEA. Method: immunoSEQ multiplex PCR; TCRdb's copy keeps in-frame clones and lacks some. Of approximately 140,000 clones listed, about 81% are singletons. These data belong to a study of T cell responses to AZD1222 COVID-19 vaccine. Study-wide results and caveats: Researchers report vaccine-associated CD4 TCRs spanning spike, with dominance at 160-218 and 743-854. Only five or six AZD1222 recipients were seropositive at baseline. Donors were largely white British and mainly female; clonal diversity was possibly underestimated.

The TCR comes from an adult in good health. Sequences were derived from peripheral blood, sampled on day 0 of MenACWY control vaccination. The J gene is TRBJ1-2, the V gene TRBV29-1; D might be TRBD1 (6 bases). Here the CDR3 reads CSVDSGGAYGYTF. Here the CDR3 DNA reads TGCAGCGTGGACTCGGGGGGCGCGTATGGCTACACCTTC.